This TCR beta chain appears in the sequencing data of a study of T cell changes during pregnancy in multiple sclerosis. Measured with immunoSEQ multiplex PCR; TCRdb has only the in-frame clones, and not every one. The sample carries tens of thousands of clones, approximately 90% recorded once. The junction had 3 bases not matched to a gene; V was cut back by 2 bases and J by 0 bases. The length of the CDR3 is 16 residues. From germline, CDR1 is SGHTA and CDR2 FQGTGA. Specimen: peripheral blood, collected in the third trimester of pregnancy. The chain recombines TRBV7-3 with TRBJ2-7, with 11 bases lining up with TRBD2. The receptor was isolated from a female donor with multiple sclerosis, enrolled in a pregnancy study. CDR3 residues: CASSLGTSGFSYEQYF. The CDR3 bases are TGTGCCAGCAGCTTAGGGACTAGCGGTTTCTCCTACGAGCAGTACTTC.